This TCR beta chain appears in the sequencing data of a study of T cells in Graves' hyperthyroidism and ophthalmopathy. Not enrolled were patients with uncontrolled infection, other autoimmune disease, pregnancy or lactation. Fresh peripheral blood, around 9.5 ml, yielded the PBMCs. This clonotype has ten or more counts. What it binds is not known. Findings and limits, study-wide: Ophthalmopathy was distinguished from stable hyperthyroidism by 13 V-J signatures. Among thyroid clonotypes expanded above 0.001, most also appeared in blood.

The J segment lost 4 bases and the V segment lost 2 bases, leaving 13 bases of the junction unmatched. CDR3 size: 18 residues. Per germline, CDR1 SGHDN and CDR2 FVKESK. TCR beta CDR3 region amplification was performed from RNA transcripts. HTBI primers were used for first-round RT-PCR of the TCR CDR3. In TCRdb, the multiplex PCR reads were re-called with MiXCR into one record per CDR3 protein. The data contain 50,000 to 75,000 distinct CDR3 sequences, approximately 50% of them singletons. The chain has TRBV14 and TRBJ2-7, with 11 bases matching TRBD2. The sample consisted of blood. The TCR originated in a woman younger than 45 with Graves' ophthalmopathy. CDR3 bases: TGTGCCAGCAGCCAACGGTCCTTTAGCGGGAGGGGCGAATACGAGCAGTACTTC. Translated: CASSQRSFSGRGEYEQYF. Supplemented by reference TRBV14 and TRBJ2-7, the full variable domain reads EAGVTQFPSHSVIEKGQTVTLRCDPISGHDNLYWYRRVMGKEIKFLLHFVKESKQDESGMPNNRFLAERTGGTYSTLKVQPAELEDSGVYFCASSQRSFSGRGEYEQYFGPGTRLTVT.